This T cell receptor beta chain was captured by sequencing in a study of blood T cell repertoires in COVID-19 (dated by TCRdb to between 2020 and 2021). A note on the overall study: The collaborator samples originated in the United States, Italy and Spain and spanned the acute and convalescent phases of COVID-19. Nearly every sample came with metadata listing a de-identified subject ID, COVID-19 status, age in years and sex. The prospective study material was composed of cDNA or gDNA derived from T cells, B-cell-depleted T cells, or PBMCs. The samples were drawn from the first 160 participants of the ongoing ImmuneRACE study and from 950 to 1,500 subjects provided by 6 global collaborators. Where HLA class I and class II types were available, the types were taken from metadata supplied by the sample provider, not from assay-based typing. A freely available public database, intended as a resource for researchers studying the immune response to SARS-CoV-2, is where the repertoires were released. Subjects who had been exposed to COVID-19, were actively infected with it, or had recovered from it provided the deeply sampled blood TCRbeta repertoires that made up the dataset. Results the study describes overall, beyond this receptor: The amount of clinical and demographic metadata varied by source and participant and was provided uncurated.

Participants in the prospective study were aged about 18 to 95 years, lived in 20 to 30 United States geographic areas, and enrolled through a virtual design. Cohort assignment in the prospective study relied on participant-reported clinical history from a screening survey and a study questionnaire. ImmuneRACE Cohort 3 recovered participants were defined by two consecutive negative NP/OP PCR tests, healthcare professional clearance, or symptom resolution. Mobile phlebotomists in the prospective study collected whole blood, serum and a nasopharyngeal or oropharyngeal swab from every participant. Over a roughly two-month period, participants in the prospective study had the option of providing additional blood draws and questionnaires. Prospective study blood samples were shipped either frozen or at room temperature before DNA extraction. The immunoSEQ Assay, a bias-controlled multiplex PCR, was used to amplify TCRbeta CDR3 regions from genomic DNA. In the source study's methods: The number of nucleated cells in each sample was estimated by amplification of reference gene primers within the assay. To quantify the absolute abundance of each unique TCRbeta CDR3 rearrangement, sequence reads were collapsed and filtered. Productive Simpson clonality was computed per sample as the square root of Simpson's diversity index over productive rearrangements. In its TCRdb copy, this immuneACCESS table keeps in-frame sequences only and misses some clones. Where compared with another copy, unresolved V genes explain less than half of these, and the others have no known cause. D and trimming were read from the DNA, whereas the V and J calls and clone size are those reported in that table. The sample table lists a few hundred thousand clones, 80% to 90% of them with a count of one. Less than 2.5% of the sample rests with the top ten.

Including the terminal cysteine and phenylalanine, the CDR3 comprises 16 residues. This entry keeps only the CDR3 DNA: 48 bases, framed from base 1. The trim is 1 base for V and 2 bases for J, with a gap of 18 bases between the germline ends. From the germline V gene, CDR1 is SQVTM and CDR2 is ANQGSEA. Worth noting for this clone: The antigen it recognizes is unknown. No quality values exist for individual bases; no much larger clone is one base distant.

Sequencing input: PBMCs or T cells enriched from blood (not recorded which). The chain was built from TRBV29-1 and TRBJ2-7; the best D guess is TRBD1, with 6 bases matching. The sequence came from a man aged 25 to 45 who had recovered from COVID-19. The CDR3 has the sequence CSVEAPTGSFTYEQYF. The nucleotide sequence is given as TGCAGCGTTGAAGCCCCGACAGGATCATTTACCTACGAGCAGTACTTC.